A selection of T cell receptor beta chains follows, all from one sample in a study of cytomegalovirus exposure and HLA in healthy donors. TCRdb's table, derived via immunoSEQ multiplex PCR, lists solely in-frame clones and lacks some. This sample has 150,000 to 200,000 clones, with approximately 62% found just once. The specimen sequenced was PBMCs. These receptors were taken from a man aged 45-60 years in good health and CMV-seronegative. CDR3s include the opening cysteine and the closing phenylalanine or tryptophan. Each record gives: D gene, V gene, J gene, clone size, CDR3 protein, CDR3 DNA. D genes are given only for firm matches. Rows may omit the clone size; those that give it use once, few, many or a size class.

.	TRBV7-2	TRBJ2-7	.	CASSSSTHSSYEQYF	TGTGCCAGCAGCTCATCGACACATAGCTCCTACGAGCAGTACTTC
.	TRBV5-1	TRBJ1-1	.	CASSEGMNTEAFF	TGCGCCAGCAGCGAGGGTATGAACACTGAAGCTTTCTTT
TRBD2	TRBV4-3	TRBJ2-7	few	CASSQDLRGAYEQYF	TGCGCCAGCAGCCAAGATCTACGGGGGGCCTACGAGCAGTACTTC
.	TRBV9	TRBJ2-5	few	CASSVGQGGETQYF	TGTGCCAGCAGCGTAGGACAGGGAGGAGAGACCCAGTACTTC
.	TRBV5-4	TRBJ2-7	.	CASSGSGHPTEQYF	TGTGCCAGCAGCGGAAGTGGACATCCGACGGAGCAGTACTTC
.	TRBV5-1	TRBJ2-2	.	CASSLIRENTGELFF	TGCGCCAGCAGCTTAATCAGGGAGAACACCGGGGAGCTGTTTTTT
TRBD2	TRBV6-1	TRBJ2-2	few	CASSEYSGGPNTGELFF	TGTGCCAGCAGTGAATACAGCGGGGGGCCGAACACCGGGGAGCTGTTTTTT
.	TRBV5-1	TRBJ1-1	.	CASSLTANTEAFF	TGCGCCAGCAGCTTGACAGCGAACACTGAAGCTTTCTTT
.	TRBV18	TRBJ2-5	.	CASSQQRVSETQYF	TGTGCCAGCTCCCAACAGAGAGTGAGCGAGACCCAGTACTTC
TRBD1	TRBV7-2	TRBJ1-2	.	CASSLARAGGNYGYTF	TGTGCCAGCAGCTTAGCGCGTGCAGGGGGCAACTATGGCTACACCTTC
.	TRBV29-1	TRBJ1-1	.	CSVDPAGGGPEAFF	TGCAGCGTCGACCCTGCTGGGGGGGGACCTGAAGCTTTCTTT
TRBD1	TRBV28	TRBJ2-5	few	CASSHDRGTLETQYF	TGTGCCAGCAGCCATGACAGGGGCACTTTAGAGACCCAGTACTTC
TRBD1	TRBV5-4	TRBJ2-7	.	CASSLSGGSYEQYF	TGTGCCAGCAGCTTGTCAGGGGGTTCCTACGAGCAGTACTTC
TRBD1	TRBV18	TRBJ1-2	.	CASSPGTGGQYGYTF	TGTGCCAGCTCACCTGGGACAGGGGGGCAGTATGGCTACACCTTC
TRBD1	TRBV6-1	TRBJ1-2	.	CASRGTGGMRGYTF	TGTGCCAGTCGAGGGACAGGGGGCATGAGGGGCTACACCTTC
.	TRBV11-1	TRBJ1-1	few	CASSLLAVKGTAFF	TGTGCCAGCAGCTTATTAGCGGTAAAGGGTACGGCTTTCTTT
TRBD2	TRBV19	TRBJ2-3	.	CASSPRLAGGMDTQYF	TGTGCCAGTAGTCCCCGGCTAGCGGGGGGGATGGATACGCAGTATTTT
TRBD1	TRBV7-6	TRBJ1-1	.	CASSHRDRGTEAFF	TGTGCCAGCAGCCACCGGGACAGGGGGACTGAAGCTTTCTTT
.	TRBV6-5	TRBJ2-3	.	CASSLGGRRANTQYF	TGTGCCAGCAGTCTTGGTGGACGGCGGGCTAATACGCAGTATTTT
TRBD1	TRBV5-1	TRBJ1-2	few	CASSESPGTGNNYGYTF	TGCGCCAGCAGCGAATCTCCCGGGACAGGGAATAACTATGGCTACACCTTC
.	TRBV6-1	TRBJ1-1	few	CASSEQAGNTEAFF	TGTGCCAGCAGTGAGCAGGCAGGGAACACTGAAGCTTTCTTT
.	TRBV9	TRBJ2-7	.	CASSVGSGKQYF	TGTGCCAGCAGCGTAGGGAGCGGAAAGCAGTACTTC
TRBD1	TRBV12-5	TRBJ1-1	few	CASGFSQGARLNTEAFF	TGTGCTAGTGGTTTTTCTCAGGGGGCTCGGTTGAACACTGAAGCTTTCTTT
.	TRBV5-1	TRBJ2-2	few	CASTKGMNTGELFF	TGCGCCAGCACAAAGGGGATGAACACCGGGGAGCTGTTTTTT
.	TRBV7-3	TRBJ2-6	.	CASSRGYGANVLTF	TGTGCCAGCAGCCGAGGGTATGGGGCCAACGTCCTGACTTTC
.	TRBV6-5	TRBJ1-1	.	CASSSHRTEVGEAFF	TGTGCCAGCAGTTCTCACCGGACAGAAGTTGGTGAAGCTTTCTTT
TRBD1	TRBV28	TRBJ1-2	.	CASSMQGAIYYGYTF	TGTGCCAGCAGTATGCAGGGGGCAATTTACTATGGCTACACCTTC
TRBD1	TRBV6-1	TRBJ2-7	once	CASRADRGSLYEQYF	TGTGCCAGCAGAGCCGACAGGGGAAGCCTCTACGAGCAGTACTTC
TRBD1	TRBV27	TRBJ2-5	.	CASTLTGTGRQETQYF	TGTGCCAGCACCCTAACCGGGACAGGGCGTCAAGAGACCCAGTACTTC
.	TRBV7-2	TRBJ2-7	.	CASSLSAYEQYF	TGTGCCAGCAGCTTAAGCGCCTACGAGCAGTACTTC
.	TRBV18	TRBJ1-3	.	CASSPLDNKNTIYF	TGTGCCAGCTCACCTCTCGACAATAAAAACACCATATATTTT
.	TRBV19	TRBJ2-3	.	CASSWRGTDTQYF	TGTGCCAGTAGTTGGCGGGGCACAGATACGCAGTATTTT
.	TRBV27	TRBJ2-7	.	CASSSSILSGHPYEQYF	TGTGCCAGCAGTTCCTCGATATTATCCGGACACCCCTACGAGCAGTACTTC
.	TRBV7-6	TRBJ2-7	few	CASSFKGGVSYEQYF	TGTGCCAGCAGCTTTAAAGGCGGGGTTTCCTACGAGCAGTACTTC
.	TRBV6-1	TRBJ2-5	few	CASSEERGTATRETQYF	TGTGCCAGCAGTGAAGAAAGGGGAACGGCCACCCGAGAGACCCAGTACTTC
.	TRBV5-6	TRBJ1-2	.	CASSLPTSGNYGYTF	TGTGCCAGCAGCCTACCAACTTCAGGGAACTATGGCTACACCTTC
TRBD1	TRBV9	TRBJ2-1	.	CASSAIPGQGALNEQFF	TGTGCCAGCAGCGCTATCCCGGGACAGGGAGCCCTTAATGAGCAGTTCTTC
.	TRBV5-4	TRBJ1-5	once	CASSLDAGGGDQPQHF	TGTGCCAGCAGCTTGGATGCGGGGGGCGGAGATCAGCCCCAGCATTTT
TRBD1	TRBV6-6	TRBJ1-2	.	CASSYRQGGDYGYTF	TGTGCCAGCAGTTATAGGCAGGGGGGTGACTATGGCTACACCTTC
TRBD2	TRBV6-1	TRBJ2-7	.	CAISAGLDPYEQYF	TGTGCCATCAGTGCGGGACTAGACCCCTACGAGCAGTACTTC
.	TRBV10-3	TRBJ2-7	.	CAISETGSYEQYF	TGTGCCATCAGTGAGACGGGGTCCTACGAGCAGTACTTC
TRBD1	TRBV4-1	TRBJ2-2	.	CASSQSGQGRGELFF	TGCGCCAGCAGCCAAAGTGGACAGGGGCGGGGGGAGCTGTTTTTT
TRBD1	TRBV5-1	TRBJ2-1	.	CASSFGQDYNEQFF	TGCGCCAGCAGCTTTGGACAGGATTACAATGAGCAGTTCTTC
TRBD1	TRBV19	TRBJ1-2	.	CASRLSRAGGRGGYTF	TGTGCCAGTAGACTATCCCGAGCAGGGGGCCGAGGTGGCTACACCTTC
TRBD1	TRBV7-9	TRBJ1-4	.	CASSPSGTGGAENEKLFF	TGTGCCAGCAGCCCATCCGGGACAGGGGGCGCGGAGAATGAAAAACTGTTTTTT
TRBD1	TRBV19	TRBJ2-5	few	CASSIWDREETQYF	TGTGCCAGTAGTATATGGGACAGGGAAGAGACCCAGTACTTC
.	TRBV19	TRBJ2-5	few	CASSIDQETQYF	TGTGCCAGTAGTATAGATCAGGAGACCCAGTACTTC
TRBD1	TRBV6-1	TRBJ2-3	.	CASRRGLGADTQYF	TGTGCCAGCAGAAGGGGGCTTGGGGCAGATACGCAGTATTTT
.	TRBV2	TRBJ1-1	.	CASSEAPGSRWEAFF	TGTGCCAGCAGTGAAGCCCCGGGATCTCGATGGGAAGCTTTCTTT
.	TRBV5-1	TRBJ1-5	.	CASSLAGNSNQPQHF	TGCGCCAGCAGCTTGGCAGGTAATAGCAATCAGCCCCAGCATTTT
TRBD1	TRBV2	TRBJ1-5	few	CASSQRSTGDQPQHF	TGTGCCAGCAGTCAGCGGTCGACAGGGGATCAGCCCCAGCATTTT
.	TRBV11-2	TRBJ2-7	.	CASTGGQGSFEQYF	TGTGCCAGCACCGGGGGGCAGGGTAGTTTCGAGCAGTACTTC
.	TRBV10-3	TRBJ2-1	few	CAIGQQDTYNEQFF	TGTGCCATCGGACAGCAGGACACCTACAATGAGCAGTTCTTC